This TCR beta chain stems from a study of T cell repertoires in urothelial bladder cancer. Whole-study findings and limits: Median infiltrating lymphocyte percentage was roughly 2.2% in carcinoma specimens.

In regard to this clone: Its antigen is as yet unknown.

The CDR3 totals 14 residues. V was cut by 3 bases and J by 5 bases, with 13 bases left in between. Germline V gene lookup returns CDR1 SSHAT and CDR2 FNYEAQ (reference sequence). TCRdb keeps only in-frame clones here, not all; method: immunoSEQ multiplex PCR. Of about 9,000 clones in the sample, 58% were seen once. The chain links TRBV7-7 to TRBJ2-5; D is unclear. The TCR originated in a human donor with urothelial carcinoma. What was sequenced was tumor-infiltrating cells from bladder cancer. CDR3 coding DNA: TGTGCCAGCAGCTTGCACAGTAATTACGAGACCCAGTACTTC. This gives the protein CASSLHSNYETQYF.